The entry below gives a single TCR beta chain sequence along with its context. This entry belongs to a study of CD8 T cells in Susac syndrome. Random hexamers served to reverse transcribe roughly 0.45 to 1 ug RNA. Each CDR3 protein gets one entry after TCRdb re-called the immunoSEQ multiplex PCR reads with MiXCR. This table holds more than 150,000 distinct CDR3 sequences, roughly 94% found once. In blood CD8+ and CD4+ T cells, TCR beta underwent sequencing. Relapsing-remitting disease, either stable or active, was present in the multiple sclerosis controls, who were treatment-naive patients. Negative isolation was applied to CD8+ and CD4+ T cells, and FACS enrichment was applied to TEMRA cells. The CDR3 is 14 residues long. The ends were cut back, 0 bases at V and 7 bases at J, with 12 bases in the middle. In germline, CDR1 is MNHEY, CDR2 SMNVEV (reference sequence).

V is TRBV27 and J is TRBJ1-2, with D perhaps TRBD1 (5 bases). The receptor comes from a human donor with multiple sclerosis. The specimen was CD8+ T cells from PBMCs. The CDR3 nucleotides are TGTGCCAGCAGTTTATCGGTCCAGGGTCTTGGCTACACCTTC. The encoded protein is CASSLSVQGLGYTF.